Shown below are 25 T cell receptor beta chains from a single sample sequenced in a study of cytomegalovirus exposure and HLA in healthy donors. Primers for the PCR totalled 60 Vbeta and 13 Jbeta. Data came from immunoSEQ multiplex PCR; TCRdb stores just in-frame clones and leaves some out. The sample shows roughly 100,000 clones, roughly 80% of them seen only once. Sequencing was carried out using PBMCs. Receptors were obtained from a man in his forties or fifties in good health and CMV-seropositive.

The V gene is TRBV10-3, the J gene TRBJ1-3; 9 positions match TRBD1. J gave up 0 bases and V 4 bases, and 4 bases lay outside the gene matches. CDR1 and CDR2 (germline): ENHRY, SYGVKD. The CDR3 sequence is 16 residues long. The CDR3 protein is CAISVEQGASGNTIYF. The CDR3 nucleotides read TGTGCCATCAGTGTCGAACAGGGGGCCTCTGGAAACACCATATATTTT.

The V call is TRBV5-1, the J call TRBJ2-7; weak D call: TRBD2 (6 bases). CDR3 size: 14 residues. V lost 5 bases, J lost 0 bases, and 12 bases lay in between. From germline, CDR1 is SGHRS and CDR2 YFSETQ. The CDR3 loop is CASRGDSSSYEQYF. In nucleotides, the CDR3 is TGCGCCAGCAGAGGGGACTCTAGCTCCTACGAGCAGTACTTC.

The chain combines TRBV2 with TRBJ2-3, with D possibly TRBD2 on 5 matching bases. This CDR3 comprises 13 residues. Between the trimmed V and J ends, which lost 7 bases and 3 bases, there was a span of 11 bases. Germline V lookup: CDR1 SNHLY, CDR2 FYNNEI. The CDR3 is CASIPSGTDTQYF. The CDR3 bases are TGTGCCAGCATCCCAAGCGGTACAGATACGCAGTATTTT.

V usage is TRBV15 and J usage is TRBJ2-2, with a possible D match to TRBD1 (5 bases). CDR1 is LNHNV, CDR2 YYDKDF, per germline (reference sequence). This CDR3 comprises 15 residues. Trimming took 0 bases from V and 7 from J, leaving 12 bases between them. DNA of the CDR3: TGTGCCACCAGCAGAGATGCCAGGGTTCGCGGGGAGCTGTTTTTT. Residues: CATSRDARVRGELFF. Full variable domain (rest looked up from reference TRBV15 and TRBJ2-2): DAMVIQNPRYQVTQFGKPVTLSCSQTLNHNVMYWYQQKSSQAPKLLFHYYDKDFNNEADTPDNFQSRRPNTSFCFLDIRSPGLGDTAMYLCATSRDARVRGELFFGEGSRLTVL.

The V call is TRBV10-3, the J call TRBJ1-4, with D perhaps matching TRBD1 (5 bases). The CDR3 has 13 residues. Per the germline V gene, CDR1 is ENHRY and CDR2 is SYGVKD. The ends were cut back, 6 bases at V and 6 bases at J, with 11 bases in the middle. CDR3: CAIRSGVDEKLFF. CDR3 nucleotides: TGTGCCATCAGGTCGGGGGTTGATGAAAAACTGTTTTTT.

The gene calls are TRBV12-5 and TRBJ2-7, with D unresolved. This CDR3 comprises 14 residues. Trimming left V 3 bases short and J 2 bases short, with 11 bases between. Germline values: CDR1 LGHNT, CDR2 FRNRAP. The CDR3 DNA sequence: TGTGCTAGTGGTTTCGGGTTACCACCCTACGAGCAGTACTTC. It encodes CASGFGLPPYEQYF.

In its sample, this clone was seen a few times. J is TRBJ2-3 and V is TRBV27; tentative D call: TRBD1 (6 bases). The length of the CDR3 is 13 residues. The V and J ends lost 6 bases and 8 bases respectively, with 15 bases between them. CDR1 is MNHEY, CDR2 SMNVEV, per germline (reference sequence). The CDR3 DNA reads TGTGCCAGCAGCTCCTACAGGGTCGCTACGCAGTATTTT. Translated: CASSSYRVATQYF.

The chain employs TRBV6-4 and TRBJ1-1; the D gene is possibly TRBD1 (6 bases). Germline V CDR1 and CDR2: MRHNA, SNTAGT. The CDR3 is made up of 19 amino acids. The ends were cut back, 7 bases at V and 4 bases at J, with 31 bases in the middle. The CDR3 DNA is TGTGCCAGCAAGGGGGAGGGAAATGGGATGCTGAGCCATAGCACTGAAGCTTTCTTT. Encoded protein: CASKGEGNGMLSHSTEAFF.

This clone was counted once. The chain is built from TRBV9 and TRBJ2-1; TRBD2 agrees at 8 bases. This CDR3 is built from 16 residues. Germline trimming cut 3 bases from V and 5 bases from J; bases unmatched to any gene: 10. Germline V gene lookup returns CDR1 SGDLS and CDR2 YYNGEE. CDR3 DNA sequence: TGTGCCAGCAGCGCTGACCTAGCGGGCGGAGACAATGAGCAGTTCTTC. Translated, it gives CASSADLAGGDNEQFF.

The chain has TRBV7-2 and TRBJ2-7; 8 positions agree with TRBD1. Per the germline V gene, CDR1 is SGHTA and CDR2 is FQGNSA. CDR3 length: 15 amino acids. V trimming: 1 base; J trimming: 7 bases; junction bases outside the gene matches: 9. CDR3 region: CASSLDMTGAEEQYF. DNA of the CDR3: TGTGCCAGCAGCTTAGACATGACAGGGGCGGAGGAGCAGTACTTC.

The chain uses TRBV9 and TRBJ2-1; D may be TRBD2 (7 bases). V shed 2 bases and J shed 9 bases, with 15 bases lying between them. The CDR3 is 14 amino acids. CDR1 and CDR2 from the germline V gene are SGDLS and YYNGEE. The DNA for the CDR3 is TGTGCCAGCAGCGTGGAGGGGGGGGAAGGTGAGCAGTTCTTC. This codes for CASSVEGGEGEQFF.

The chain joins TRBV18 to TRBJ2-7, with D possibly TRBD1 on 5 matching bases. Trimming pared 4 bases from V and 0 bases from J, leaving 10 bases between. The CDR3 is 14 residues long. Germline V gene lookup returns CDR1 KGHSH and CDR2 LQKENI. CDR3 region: CASSLQTVSYEQYF. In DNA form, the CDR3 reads TGTGCCAGCTCACTACAGACAGTCTCCTACGAGCAGTACTTC.

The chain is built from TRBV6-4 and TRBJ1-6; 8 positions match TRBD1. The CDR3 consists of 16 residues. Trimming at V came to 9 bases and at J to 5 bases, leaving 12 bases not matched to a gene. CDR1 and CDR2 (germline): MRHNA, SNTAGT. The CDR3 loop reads CARSRDRQLNNSPLHF. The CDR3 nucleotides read TGTGCCAGGTCCCGGGACAGGCAACTCAATAATTCACCCCTCCACTTT.

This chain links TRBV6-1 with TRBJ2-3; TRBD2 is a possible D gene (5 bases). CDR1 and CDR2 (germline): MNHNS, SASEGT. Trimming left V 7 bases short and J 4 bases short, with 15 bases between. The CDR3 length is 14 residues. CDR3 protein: CASTQGRGADTQYF. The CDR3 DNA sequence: TGTGCCAGCACTCAAGGGAGAGGTGCAGATACGCAGTATTTT.

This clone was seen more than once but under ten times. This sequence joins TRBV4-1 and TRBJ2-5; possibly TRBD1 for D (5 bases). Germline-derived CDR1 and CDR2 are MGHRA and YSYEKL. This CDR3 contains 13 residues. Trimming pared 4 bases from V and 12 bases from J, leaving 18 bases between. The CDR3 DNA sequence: TGCGCCAGCAGCCCTGTAAAGGGGCAGCCGAAGTACTTC. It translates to CASSPVKGQPKYF.

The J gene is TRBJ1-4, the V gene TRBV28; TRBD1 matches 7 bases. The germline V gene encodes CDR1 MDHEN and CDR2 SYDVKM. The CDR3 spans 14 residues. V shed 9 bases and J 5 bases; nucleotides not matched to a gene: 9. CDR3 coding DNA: TGTGCCAGTGCACCGGGACAGCTGAATGAAAAACTGTTTTTT. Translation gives CASAPGQLNEKLFF.

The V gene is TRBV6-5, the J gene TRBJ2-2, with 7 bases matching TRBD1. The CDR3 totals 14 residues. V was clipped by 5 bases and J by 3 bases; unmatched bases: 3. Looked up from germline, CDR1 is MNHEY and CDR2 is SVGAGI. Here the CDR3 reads CASSGDRYTGELFF. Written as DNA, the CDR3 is TGTGCCAGCAGTGGGGACAGATACACCGGGGAGCTGTTTTTT.

This CDR3 is CASSIRGGDSGASSYNEQFF. The CDR3 DNA follows: TGTGCCAGTAGTATCCGAGGGGGCGATAGCGGGGCCAGCTCCTACAATGAGCAGTTCTTC. The chain links TRBV19 to TRBJ2-1; possible D gene TRBD2, 8 bases. V was clipped by 3 bases and J by 0 bases, with 24 bases between them. Germline CDR1 and CDR2: LNHDA and SQIVND (reference sequence). The CDR3 consists of 20 residues.

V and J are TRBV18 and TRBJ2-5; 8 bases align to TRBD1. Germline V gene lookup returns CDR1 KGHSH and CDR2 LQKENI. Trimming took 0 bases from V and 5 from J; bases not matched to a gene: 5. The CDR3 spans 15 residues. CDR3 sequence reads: CASSPPGRGQETQYF. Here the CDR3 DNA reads TGTGCCAGCTCACCACCGGGCAGGGGGCAGGAGACCCAGTACTTC.

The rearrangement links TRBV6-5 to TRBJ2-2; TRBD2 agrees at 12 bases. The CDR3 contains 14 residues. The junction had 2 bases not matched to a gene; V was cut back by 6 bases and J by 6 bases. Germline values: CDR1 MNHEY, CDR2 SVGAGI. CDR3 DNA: TGTGCCAGCAGGCTAGCGGGAGGGCCCGGGGAGCTGTTTTTT. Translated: CASRLAGGPGELFF.

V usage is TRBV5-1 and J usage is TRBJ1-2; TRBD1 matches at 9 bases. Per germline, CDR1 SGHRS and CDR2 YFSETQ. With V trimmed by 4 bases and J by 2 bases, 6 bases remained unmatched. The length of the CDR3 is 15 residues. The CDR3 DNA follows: TGCGCCAGCAGCCCAAACACAGGGGGCAACTATGGCTACACCTTC. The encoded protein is CASSPNTGGNYGYTF.

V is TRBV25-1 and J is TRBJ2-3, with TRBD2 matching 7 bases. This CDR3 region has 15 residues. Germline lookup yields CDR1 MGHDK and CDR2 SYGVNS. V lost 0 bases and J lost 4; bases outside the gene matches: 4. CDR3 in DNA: TGTGCCAGCAGTGAATACGGGCGGGAGCCAGATACGCAGTATTTT. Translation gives CASSEYGREPDTQYF. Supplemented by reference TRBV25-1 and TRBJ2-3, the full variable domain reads EADIYQTPRYLVIGTGKKITLECSQTMGHDKMYWYQQDPGMELHLIHYSYGVNSTEKGDLSSESTVSRIRTEHFPLTLESARPSHTSQYLCASSEYGREPDTQYFGPGTRLTVL.

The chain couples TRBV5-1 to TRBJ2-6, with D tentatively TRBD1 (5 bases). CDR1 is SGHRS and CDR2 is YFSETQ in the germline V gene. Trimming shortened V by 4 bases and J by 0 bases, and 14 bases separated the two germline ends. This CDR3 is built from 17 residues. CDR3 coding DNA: TGCGCCAGCAGCCCAGGGCAGCCAGTCTCTGGGGCCAACGTCCTGACTTTC. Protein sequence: CASSPGQPVSGANVLTF.

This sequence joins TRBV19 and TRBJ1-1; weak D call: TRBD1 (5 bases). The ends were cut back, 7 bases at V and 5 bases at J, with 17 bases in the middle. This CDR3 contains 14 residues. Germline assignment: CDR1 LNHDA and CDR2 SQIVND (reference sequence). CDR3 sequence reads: CASTALDGGTEAFF. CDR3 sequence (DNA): TGTGCCAGTACAGCTCTGGACGGGGGAACTGAAGCTTTCTTT.

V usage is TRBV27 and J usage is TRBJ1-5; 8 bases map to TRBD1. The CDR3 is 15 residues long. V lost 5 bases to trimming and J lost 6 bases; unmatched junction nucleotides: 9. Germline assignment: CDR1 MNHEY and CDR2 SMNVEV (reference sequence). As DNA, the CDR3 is TGTGCCAGCAGTACGACAGGGGCGGAGGGTCAGCCCCAGCATTTT. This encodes CASSTTGAEGQPQHF.